A single sample gave rise to the 5 T cell receptor beta chains below, sequenced in a study of T cell responses to AZD1222 COVID-19 vaccine. Produced via immunoSEQ multiplex PCR; TCRdb's table is partial and in-frame only. Seen here are about 120,000 clones, roughly 85% observed once, and the top ten hold 9.4%. The source material was peripheral blood, sampled on day 0 of AZD1222 vaccination. The receptors shown here come from an adult in good health.

This chain joins TRBV30 and TRBJ1-1, with TRBD1 as a possible D gene (5 bases). Trimming took 4 bases from V and 0 from J, leaving 15 bases between them. From germline, CDR1 is GTSNPN and CDR2 SVGIG (reference sequence). This CDR3 is built from 15 residues. Here the CDR3 reads CAWIGSDRLNTEAFF. The CDR3 nucleotides are TGTGCCTGGATAGGCTCCGACAGACTGAACACTGAAGCTTTCTTT.

Concerning this clone: Its ends do not fully match the called genes, so a read error is possible. The V and J genes are TRBV7-7 and TRBJ2-5; TRBD2 might be the D (5 bases). CDR3 size: 14 residues. The germline V gene encodes CDR1 SSHAT and CDR2 FNYEAQ (reference sequence). The CDR3 protein is CASSYEGSGETQYF. The CDR3 DNA reads TGTGCTAGCAGCTACGAGGGTTCGGGAGAGACCCAGTACTTC. Full variable domain (outside the CDR3, taken from reference TRBV7-7 and TRBJ2-5): GAGVSQSPRYKVTKRGQDVTLRCDPISSHATLYWYQQALGQGPEFLTYFNYEAQPDKSGLPSDRFSAERPEGSISTLTIQRTEQRDSAMYRCASSYEGSGETQYFGPGTRLLVL.

The chain has TRBV2 and TRBJ2-7; no firm D call. V was shortened by 7 bases and J by 3 bases, with 16 bases between the two germline ends. The CDR3 extends over 14 amino acids. Looked up from germline, CDR1 is SNHLY and CDR2 is FYNNEI. The DNA for the CDR3 is TGTGCCAGCACGGCAGGCCCTAGAGGCTACGAGCAGTACTTC. Translated, it gives CASTAGPRGYEQYF. Variable domain in full (rest from reference TRBV2 and TRBJ2-7): EPEVTQTPSHQVTQMGQEVILRCVPISNHLYFYWYRQILGQKVEFLVSFYNNEISEKSEIFDDQFSVERPDGSNFTLKIRSTKLEDSAMYFCASTAGPRGYEQYFGPGTRLTVT.

J is TRBJ1-1 and V is TRBV5-1, with D unclear. Trimming pared 3 bases from V and 0 bases from J, leaving 9 bases between. Germline V gene lookup returns CDR1 SGHRS and CDR2 YFSETQ. There are 14 residues in the CDR3. The CDR3 spells CASSSPGMNTEAFF. The DNA for the CDR3 is TGCGCCAGCAGCTCCCCCGGTATGAACACTGAAGCTTTCTTT. The full variable domain, with the rest looked up from reference TRBV5-1 and TRBJ1-1, is KAGVTQTPRYLIKTRGQQVTLSCSPISGHRSVSWYQQTPGQGLQFLFEYFSETQRNKGNFPGRFSGRQFSNSRSEMNVSTLELGDSALYLCASSSPGMNTEAFFGQGTRLTVV.

The chain couples TRBV3-1 (or the pseudogene TRBV3-2) to TRBJ2-3, with 9 bases identical to TRBD2. Germline values: CDR1 LGHDT, CDR2 YNNKEL (reference sequence). V was pared by 10 bases and J by 2 bases, with 7 bases of the junction left unmatched. This CDR3 is built from 14 residues. As DNA, the CDR3 is TGTGCCACCAGGCCTAGCGGGGCCACAGATACGCAGTATTTT. Protein product: CATRPSGATDTQYF.